This T cell receptor beta chain was identified during a study of T cells in Graves' hyperthyroidism and ophthalmopathy. Study-wide points: Researchers found most expanded thyroid clonotypes above 0.001 in blood as well. Through a model of 13 V-J features, ophthalmopathy was separated from stable hyperthyroidism.

Amplification targeted TCR beta CDR3 regions from RNA transcripts. In the first-round RT-PCR of the TCR CDR3, the HTBI primer set was used. TCRdb fed the multiplex PCR reads into MiXCR, producing one record per CDR3 protein. Among hundreds of thousands of distinct CDR3 sequences listed, over 20% were seen once. V lost 6 bases and J lost 6; bases outside the gene matches: 6. Germline lookup yields CDR1 SGHRS and CDR2 YFSETQ. The CDR3 covers 14 residues. Worth noting for this clonotype: Antigen: not known.

Input material: blood. The V and J genes are TRBV5-1 and TRBJ2-2; 9 positions agree with TRBD2. The origin of this receptor is a man aged 25-40 years with Graves' ophthalmopathy. The DNA of the CDR3 is TGCGCCAGCATGGCGGGAGGGCCCCCCGGGGAGCTGTTTTTT. It encodes CASMAGGPPGELFF.